This T cell receptor (beta chain) was identified during a study of esophageal squamous cell carcinoma under preoperative chemotherapy. TCRdb used MiXCR to reprocess the PCR reads, holding one entry per CDR3 protein. The sample consists of roughly 9,000 distinct CDR3 sequences, around half of them appearing once. Findings and caveats of the study: After treatment, tumor-infiltrating lymphocytes apparently came partly from blood T cells.

Stated time point: after preoperative PTX-NDP chemotherapy. Regarding this clonotype: Its antigen is currently unknown. Relative to the germline gene, one junction end is altered; a read error may explain this.

The sequence was obtained from a human donor with esophageal squamous cell carcinoma. The donor label of this sample is uncertain. This material was collected from a patient given preoperative chemotherapy.

For the CDR3, the DNA is TGTGCCAGCAGCTGGCCCGGAGACACTCGTGAGCTGTTCTTC. It specifies CASSWPGDTRELFF. The chain has TRBV7-2 and TRBJ2-1; no firm D call. This CDR3 region has 14 residues. The V gene's germline CDR1 is SGHTA and CDR2 FQGNSA.